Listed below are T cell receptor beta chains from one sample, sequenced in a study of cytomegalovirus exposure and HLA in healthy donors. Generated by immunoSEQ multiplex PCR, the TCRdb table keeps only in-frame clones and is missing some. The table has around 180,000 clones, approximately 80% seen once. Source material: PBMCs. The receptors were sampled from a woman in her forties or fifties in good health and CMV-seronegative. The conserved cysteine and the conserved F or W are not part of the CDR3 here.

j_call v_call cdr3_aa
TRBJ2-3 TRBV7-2 ASSGYTSGVGDTQY
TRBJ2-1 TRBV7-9 ASSLRGGSYNEQF
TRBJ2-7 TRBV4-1 ASSHTTDRAYEQY
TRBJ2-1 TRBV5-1 ASSAGTGGQEQF
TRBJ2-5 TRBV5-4 ASSRGGQGQETQY
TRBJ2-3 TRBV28 ASRPTSGSPDTDTQY
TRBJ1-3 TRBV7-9 ASSLVGGDSGNTIY
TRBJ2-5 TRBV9 ASSAALLAGYETQY
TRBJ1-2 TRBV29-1 SAPPGTGAYGYT
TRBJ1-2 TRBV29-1 SVVAGAFSRGYT
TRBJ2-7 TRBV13 ASSLGLHRGGYEQY
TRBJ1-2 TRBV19 ASSIPGNYGYT
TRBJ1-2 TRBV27 ASSRDRTANYGYT
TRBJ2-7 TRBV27 ASSSHYEQY
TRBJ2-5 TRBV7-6 ASSEGLAGGETQY
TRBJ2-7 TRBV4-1 ASSQEGLAGNYEQY
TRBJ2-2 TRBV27 ASVHLGSTGELF
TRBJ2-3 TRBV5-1 ASSLRTGGSTDTQY
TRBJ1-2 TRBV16 ASSRTGDNYGYT
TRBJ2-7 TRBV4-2 ASSQSVDRGQDFRPSYEQY
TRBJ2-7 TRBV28 ASSGALSGGSYEQY
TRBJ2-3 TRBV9 ASSVEGDRGDTDTQY
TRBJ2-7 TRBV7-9 ASSLGLASAYEQY
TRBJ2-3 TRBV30 AWSVPGLAGTDTQY
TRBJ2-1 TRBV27 ASSLLAGGVYNEQF
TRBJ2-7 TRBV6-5 ASSYSRRSYEQY
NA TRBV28 ASGGLGYEQY
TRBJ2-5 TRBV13 ASSLGLAGGKSTKTQY
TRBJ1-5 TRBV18 ASSPLAGLNQPQH
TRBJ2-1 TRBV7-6 ASSLVTGLVGNEQF
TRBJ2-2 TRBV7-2 ASSPTQNTGELF
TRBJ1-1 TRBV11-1 ASSLPGGTEAF
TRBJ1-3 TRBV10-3 ASGNQFAGNTIY
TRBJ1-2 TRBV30 AWSPPLQRGIGGYT
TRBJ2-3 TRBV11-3 ASSFSPGDTQY
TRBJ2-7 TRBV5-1 ASSLGPSGSLTYEQY
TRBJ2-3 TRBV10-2 ASSGQQGGRLAPTDTQY